This TCR beta chain was documented in a study of cytomegalovirus exposure and HLA in healthy donors. Study-level information: Early on, a data release was issued that held tens of millions of unique TCRs from HLA-typed donors.

60 Vbeta and 13 Jbeta primers were used in PCR. Generated by immunoSEQ multiplex PCR, the TCRdb table keeps only in-frame clones and is missing some. The data show 150,000 to 200,000 clones, with over 75% seen just once and approximately 1.6% held by the top ten. This clone was counted a few times. The antigen is undetermined. Germline assignment: CDR1 LNHDA and CDR2 SQIVND (reference sequence). V was cut by 6 bases and J by 7 bases, with 6 bases left in between. The CDR3 has 11 residues. Whole-study results and caveats: Cytomegalovirus-associated TCR beta chains were listed, numbering 164. Later analysis identified a missense DCLRE1C variant that was linked to TCR beta V- and J-gene trimming. Roughly uniform depth of sequencing across donors was assumed in presence/absence analyses.

The sequence derives from a woman in her twenties or thirties in good health and CMV-seronegative. V usage is TRBV19 and J usage is TRBJ1-4; no definite D call. Sequencing was carried out using PBMCs. In DNA, the CDR3 is TGTGCCAGTAGCCCTGTTGAAAAACTGTTTTTT. Translation gives CASSPVEKLFF.